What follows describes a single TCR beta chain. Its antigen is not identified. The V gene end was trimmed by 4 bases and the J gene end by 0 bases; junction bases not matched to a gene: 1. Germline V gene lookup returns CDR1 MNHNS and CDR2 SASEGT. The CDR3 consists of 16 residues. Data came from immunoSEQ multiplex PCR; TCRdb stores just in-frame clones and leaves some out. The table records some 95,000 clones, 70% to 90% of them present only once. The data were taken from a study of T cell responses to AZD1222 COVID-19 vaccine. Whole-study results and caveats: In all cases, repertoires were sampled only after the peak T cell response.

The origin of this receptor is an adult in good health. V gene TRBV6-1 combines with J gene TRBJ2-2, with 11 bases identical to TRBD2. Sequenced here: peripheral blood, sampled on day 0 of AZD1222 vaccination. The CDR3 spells CASSGSGGANTGELFF. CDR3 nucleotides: TGTGCCAGCAGTGGTAGCGGGGGGGCGAACACCGGGGAGCTGTTTTTT.